This record covers a single T cell receptor beta chain. Its antigen is unknown. The table came from immunoSEQ multiplex PCR; TCRdb's copy has only in-frame clones and leaves some out. Here the sample spans roughly 14,000 clones, approximately 80% being singletons. This specimen comes from a study of T cells in tumors after PD-1 blockade. In the study overall: No patient had prior checkpoint blockade, systemic immunosuppression, or radiotherapy within 4 weeks. Overall study findings and caveats: Some novel exhausted tumor clones appeared in pre-treatment blood, suggesting peripheral recruitment.

The CDR3 length is 13 residues. V lost 6 bases and J 2 bases, leaving 10 bases between the germline ends. Germline V CDR1 and CDR2: MNHEY, SVGAGI. V and J are TRBV6-5 and TRBJ1-2; no reliable D call. This sequence was found in a human donor with basal cell carcinoma. The sequencing used PBMCs, collected after anti-PD-1 treatment. This CDR3 reads CASSFDGNYGYTF. The CDR3 region has the DNA TGTGCCAGCAGCTTCGACGGGAACTATGGCTACACCTTC.